This T cell receptor beta chain was documented in a study of T cells in Graves' hyperthyroidism and ophthalmopathy. CDR1 and CDR2 (germline): SGHTA, FQGTGA. The ends lost 4 bases at V and 5 bases at J; junction bases unmatched: 9. The CDR3 has 16 amino acids. Amplification of TCR beta CDR3 regions was performed using RNA transcripts as template. The TCR CDR3 was amplified in a first-round RT-PCR using the HTBI primer set. TCRdb re-derived calls from the multiplex PCR reads in MiXCR, one entry per CDR3 protein. Found here are under 450,000 distinct CDR3 sequences, roughly 12% of them singletons; the top ten hold less than 25%.

V gene TRBV7-3 combines with J gene TRBJ2-5; 11 bases fit TRBD2. Sequenced material: blood. This TCR derives from a young man with Graves' hyperthyroidism that later progressed to Graves' ophthalmopathy. CDR3 in DNA: TGTGCCAGCAGCTATCTAGCGGGGGGACTCCGGGAGACCCAGTACTTC. Translated, it gives CASSYLAGGLRETQYF.